These 21 T cell receptor beta chains share one sample of origin, sequenced in a study of T-cell reconstitution after alpha-beta-depleted transplantation in children. The TCRbeta library incorporated unique molecular identifiers. TCRdb re-analysed the PCR reads in MiXCR, keeping a single row per CDR3 protein. Of about 610,000 distinct CDR3 sequences listed, over 9.5% are singletons. The specimen comprised PBMCs from the stem cell graft donor, sampled from the stem cell graft. These receptors all stem from a human donor who donated a stem cell graft to a child with acute myeloid leukemia.

The chain is built from TRBV20-1 and TRBJ2-3; D unclear. This CDR3 spans 12 amino acids. The germline V gene encodes CDR1 DFQATT and CDR2 SNEGSKA (reference sequence). V shed 3 bases and J shed 2 bases, with 6 bases lying between them. The CDR3 is CSARAATDTQYF. The CDR3 DNA is TGCAGTGCTAGGGCGGCCACAGATACGCAGTATTTT.

This clonotype was seen repeatedly, ten times or more. The CDR3 loop reads CSVPKGPDGQFF. The CDR3 region has the DNA TGCAGCGTTCCAAAGGGACCAGACGGGCAGTTCTTC. The chain has TRBV29-1 and TRBJ2-1, with D perhaps TRBD1 or TRBD2 (5 bases each). V was shortened by 5 bases and J by 12 bases, with 17 bases between the two germline ends. Germline assignment: CDR1 SQVTM and CDR2 ANQGSEA. This CDR3 has 12 residues.

The rearrangement joins TRBV12-3 or TRBV12-4 to TRBJ2-5; D is uncertain. V lost 3 bases, J lost 6 bases, and 17 bases lay in between. The CDR3 has 15 residues. The CDR3 DNA reads as TGTGCCAGCAGTTTTTGGAACCCGCCGAATCAGACCCAGTACTTC. It codes for CASSFWNPPNQTQYF.

This clonotype was picked up a small number of times. This likely comes from a read error, as the CDR3 has no conserved phenylalanine or tryptophan at its end. Because the CDR3's place on the DNA is in doubt, the DNA is left out and the CDR3 is given as listed by TCRdb. The rearrangement links TRBV10-3 to TRBJ2-7; TRBD2, as called in the table, went unchecked against the DNA. In germline, CDR1 is ENHRY, CDR2 SYGVKD. Inclusive of both ends, the CDR3 amounts to 14 amino acids. Here the CDR3 reads CAISDDRTSGAPRL.

This clonotype turned up a few times. This sequence joins TRBV29-1 and TRBJ2-5, with unresolved D. This CDR3 has 12 amino acids. V was trimmed by 3 bases and J by 2 bases, leaving 7 bases between them. The germline gives CDR1 SQVTM, CDR2 ANQGSEA. For the CDR3, the DNA is TGCAGCGTTGAGTGGTCTCAAGAGACCCAGTACTTC. This translates into CSVEWSQETQYF.

The rearrangement joins TRBV5-1 to TRBJ2-7; D might be TRBD1 or TRBD2, each matching 5 bases. The V end was cut by 2 bases, the J end by 5 bases, with 14 bases between. The CDR3 has 14 residues. The germline CDR1 and CDR2 sequences are SGHRS and YFSETQ. CDR3 region: CASSFQGSSNEQYF. The CDR3 DNA reads TGCGCCAGCAGCTTCCAGGGTTCTAGCAACGAGCAGTACTTC. The full variable domain, in which reference TRBV5-1 and TRBJ2-7 provide the parts outside the CDR3, is KAGVTQTPRYLIKTRGQQVTLSCSPISGHRSVSWYQQTPGQGLQFLFEYFSETQRNKGNFPGRFSGRQFSNSRSEMNVSTLELGDSALYLCASSFQGSSNEQYFGPGTRLTVT.

The chain carries TRBV4-2 and TRBJ1-5; weak D call: TRBD1 (5 bases). Trimming shortened V by 0 bases and J by 4 bases, and 16 bases separated the two germline ends. The length of the CDR3 is 17 residues. The germline CDR1 and CDR2 sequences are LGHNA and YNFKEQ. The CDR3 loop reads CASSQDPGFGRNQPQHF. The CDR3 DNA sequence: TGTGCCAGCAGCCAAGACCCAGGGTTTGGTAGGAATCAGCCCCAGCATTTT.

The sample holds a few counts of this clonotype. The chain couples TRBV9 to TRBJ2-6; TRBD2 aligns across 7 bases. V gave up 4 bases and J gave up 0 bases; unmatched junction bases: 7. CDR3 length equals 17 residues. The germline gives CDR1 SGDLS, CDR2 YYNGEE. CDR3 loop: CASSPRGEASGANVLTF. The DNA of the CDR3 is TGTGCCAGCAGCCCCCGGGGGGAAGCCTCTGGGGCCAACGTCCTGACTTTC.

The chain links TRBV30 to TRBJ2-1, with TRBD2 matching over 10 bases. Germline trimming cut 5 bases from V and 1 base from J; bases unmatched to any gene: 11. Germline V lookup: CDR1 GTSNPN, CDR2 SVGIG (reference sequence). This CDR3 is 17 amino acids long. The CDR3 sequence is CAWETPSGSYSYNEQFF. CDR3 in DNA: TGTGCCTGGGAGACGCCTAGCGGGAGTTATTCCTACAATGAGCAGTTCTTC.

This clonotype was picked up many times. This chain links TRBV20-1 with TRBJ2-1; D remains unclear. Germline V CDR1 and CDR2: DFQATT, SNEGSKA (reference sequence). The ends were cut back, 4 bases at V and 6 bases at J, with 19 bases in the middle. The CDR3 length is 15 residues. The CDR3 loop is CSATPLRPLGNEQFF. The DNA for the CDR3 is TGCAGTGCTACCCCCCTCAGGCCCCTGGGCAATGAGCAGTTCTTC.

This clonotype was counted only a few times. The rearrangement uses TRBV6-2 or TRBV6-3 and TRBJ2-1; D is ambiguous. Trimming cost V 0 bases and J 4 bases, with 10 bases left between them. The CDR3 totals 15 residues. From germline, CDR1 is MNHEY and CDR2 SVGEGT. Here the CDR3 DNA reads TGTGCCAGCAGTTACTCGCCGACAAAGTACAATGAGCAGTTCTTC. It codes for CASSYSPTKYNEQFF.

This clonotype was observed a few times. V and J are TRBV5-1 and TRBJ2-1; 8 bases line up with TRBD2. The CDR3 has 14 residues. Germline V gene sequence: CDR1 SGHRS, CDR2 YFSETQ. The ends lost 4 bases at V and 7 bases at J; junction bases unmatched: 7. For the CDR3, the DNA is TGCGCCAGCAGCCAAACTAGCGGTCTTAATGAGCAGTTCTTC. Translating gives CASSQTSGLNEQFF.

This clonotype was seen many times. The chain carries TRBV5-1 and TRBJ1-2; unclear D gene. With 0 bases removed from V and 2 bases from J, the gap between germline ends came to 8 bases. This CDR3 region has 14 residues. The V gene's germline CDR1 is SGHRS and CDR2 YFSETQ. DNA for the CDR3: TGCGCCAGCAGCTTGGTGGACGGCAACTATGGCTACACCTTC. Translated: CASSLVDGNYGYTF.

This clonotype was found a few times. The J gene is TRBJ2-1, the V gene TRBV12-3 or TRBV12-4; TRBD2 matches at 12 bases. V was clipped by 11 bases and J by 0 bases; unmatched bases: 14. The CDR3 consists of 18 residues. The CDR3 here is CAFSSWTSGTRSYNEQFF. CDR3 nucleotide sequence: TGTGCCTTCAGTTCGTGGACTAGCGGGACCCGCTCCTACAATGAGCAGTTCTTC.

This clonotype was seen a handful of times. The chain joins TRBV7-8 to TRBJ1-2; 7 positions match TRBD1. CDR1 is SGHVS, CDR2 FQNEAQ, per germline. CDR3 length equals 13 residues. V lost 4 bases to trimming and J lost 10 bases; unmatched junction nucleotides: 9. CDR3 DNA: TGTGCCAGCAGCTGGGGGACAGCGCCAGCCTACACCTTC. Its translation: CASSWGTAPAYTF.

In this sample, this clonotype turned up many times. The chain couples TRBV2 to TRBJ2-7; D gene uncertain. The germline V gene encodes CDR1 SNHLY and CDR2 FYNNEI. The length of the CDR3 is 13 residues. V was cut by 7 bases and J by 7 bases, with 17 bases left in between. Here the CDR3 reads CASTLTLMGEQYF. CDR3 in DNA: TGTGCCAGCACCCTTACTCTCATGGGGGAGCAGTACTTC.

This clonotype was observed many times. The chain recombines TRBV12-3 or TRBV12-4 with TRBJ2-7; D is unclear. V lost 2 bases to trimming and J lost 5 bases, with 4 bases between them. This CDR3 spans 11 amino acids. The CDR3: CASSLRHEQYF. In nucleotides, the CDR3 is TGTGCCAGCAGTTTAAGGCACGAGCAGTACTTC.

This clonotype has at least ten counts. The V call is TRBV5-1, the J call TRBJ2-3, with 7 nucleotides matching TRBD2. Unmatched junction bases numbered 8, after V lost 4 bases and J lost 6 bases. The CDR3 has 14 residues. CDR1 and CDR2 (germline): SGHRS, YFSETQ. This chain's CDR3 is CASSRGGPVDTQYF. CDR3 bases: TGCGCCAGCAGCCGGGGAGGGCCCGTCGATACGCAGTATTTT. The full variable domain, completed using reference TRBV5-1 and TRBJ2-3, is KAGVTQTPRYLIKTRGQQVTLSCSPISGHRSVSWYQQTPGQGLQFLFEYFSETQRNKGNFPGRFSGRQFSNSRSEMNVSTLELGDSALYLCASSRGGPVDTQYFGPGTRLTVL.

The chain joins TRBV7-8 to TRBJ2-7; 11 bases align to TRBD2. Trimming at V came to 1 base and at J to 3 bases, leaving 11 bases not matched to a gene. The CDR3 consists of 18 residues. Germline V CDR1 and CDR2: SGHVS, FQNEAQ. CDR3 in DNA: TGTGCCAGCAGCTTAGGGCCCCCTACTAGCGGGAGTCGCTACGAGCAGTACTTC. Residues: CASSLGPPTSGSRYEQYF. Together with reference TRBV7-8 and TRBJ2-7, the CDR3 gives the full variable domain: GAGVSQSPRYKVAKRGQDVALRCDPISGHVSLFWYQQALGQGPEFLTYFQNEAQLDKSGLPSDRFFAERPEGSVSTLKIQRTQQEDSAVYLCASSLGPPTSGSRYEQYFGPGTRLTVT.

In its sample, this clonotype was seen many times. The chain is built from TRBV28 and TRBJ2-4; possibly TRBD2 for D (6 bases). Germline V gene data show CDR1 as MDHEN and CDR2 as SYDVKM. V was shortened by 11 bases and J by 1 base, with 18 bases between the two germline ends. There are 15 residues in the CDR3. The CDR3 region has the DNA TGTGCCGGGTCCGGGAGCGGTGTCGCCAAAAACATTCAGTACTTC. Residues: CAGSGSGVAKNIQYF.

This clonotype was seen at least ten times. This CDR3 reads CASRLTNEQFF. The CDR3 DNA reads as TGTGCTTCCCGGCTAACCAATGAGCAGTTCTTC. The chain is built from TRBV6-2 or TRBV6-3 and TRBJ2-1; D not certain. The CDR3 loop spans 11 amino acids. The germline V gene has CDR1 MNHEY and CDR2 SVGEGT.